This T cell receptor (beta chain) came from a study of blood T cell repertoires in COVID-19. Overall study context: Acute and convalescent COVID-19 samples came from the United States, Italy and Spain. The analysed material was cDNA or gDNA that came from T cells, B-cell-depleted T cells, or PBMCs.

Original processing notes: By means of reference gene primer amplification, nucleated cell counts were estimated. TCRdb keeps only in-frame clones here, not all; method: immunoSEQ multiplex PCR. V and J calls and clone size come straight from that table; D and trimming were deduced from the DNA. The sample lists roughly 150,000 clones, 88% occurring once. Sequencing used peripheral blood. This receptor was taken from a man aged 45 to 65 who had recovered from COVID-19.

CDR3 coding DNA: TGTGCCAGCAGTGATAATCCCCCGAACACTGAAGCTTTCTTT. Protein product: CASSDNPPNTEAFF. The chain recombines TRBV6-1 with TRBJ1-1; D remains ambiguous. This CDR3 is 14 amino acids long. CDR1 and CDR2 from the germline V gene are MNHNS and SASEGT. V lost 3 bases, J lost 1 base, and 9 bases lay in between.